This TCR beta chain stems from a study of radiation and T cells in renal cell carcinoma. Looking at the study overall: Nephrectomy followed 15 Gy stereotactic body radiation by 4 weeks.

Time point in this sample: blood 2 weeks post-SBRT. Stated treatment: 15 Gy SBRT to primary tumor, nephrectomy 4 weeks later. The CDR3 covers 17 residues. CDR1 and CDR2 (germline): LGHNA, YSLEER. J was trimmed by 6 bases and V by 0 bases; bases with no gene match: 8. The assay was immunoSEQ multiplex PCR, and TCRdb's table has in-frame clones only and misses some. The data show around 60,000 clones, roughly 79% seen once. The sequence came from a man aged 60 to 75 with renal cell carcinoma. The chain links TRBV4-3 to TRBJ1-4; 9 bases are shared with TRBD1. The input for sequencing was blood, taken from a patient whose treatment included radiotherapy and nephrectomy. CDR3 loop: CASSQEWDRVSHEKLFF. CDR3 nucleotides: TGCGCCAGCAGCCAAGAGTGGGACAGGGTGTCTCATGAAAAACTGTTTTTT.